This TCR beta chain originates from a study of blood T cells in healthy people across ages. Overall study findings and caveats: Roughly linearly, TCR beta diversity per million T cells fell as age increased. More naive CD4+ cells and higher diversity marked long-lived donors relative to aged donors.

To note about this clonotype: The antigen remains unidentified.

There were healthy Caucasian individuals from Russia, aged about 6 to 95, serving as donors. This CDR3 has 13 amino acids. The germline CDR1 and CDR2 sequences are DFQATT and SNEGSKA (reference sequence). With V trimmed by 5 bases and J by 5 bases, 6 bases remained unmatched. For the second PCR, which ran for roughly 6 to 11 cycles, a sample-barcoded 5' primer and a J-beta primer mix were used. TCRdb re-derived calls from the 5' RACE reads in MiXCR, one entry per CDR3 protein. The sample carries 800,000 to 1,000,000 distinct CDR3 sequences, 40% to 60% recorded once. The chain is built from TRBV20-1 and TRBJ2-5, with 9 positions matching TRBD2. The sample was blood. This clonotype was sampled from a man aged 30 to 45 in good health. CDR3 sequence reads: CSARTSDRETQYF. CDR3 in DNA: TGCAGTGCTCGGACTAGCGACCGGGAGACCCAGTACTTC.